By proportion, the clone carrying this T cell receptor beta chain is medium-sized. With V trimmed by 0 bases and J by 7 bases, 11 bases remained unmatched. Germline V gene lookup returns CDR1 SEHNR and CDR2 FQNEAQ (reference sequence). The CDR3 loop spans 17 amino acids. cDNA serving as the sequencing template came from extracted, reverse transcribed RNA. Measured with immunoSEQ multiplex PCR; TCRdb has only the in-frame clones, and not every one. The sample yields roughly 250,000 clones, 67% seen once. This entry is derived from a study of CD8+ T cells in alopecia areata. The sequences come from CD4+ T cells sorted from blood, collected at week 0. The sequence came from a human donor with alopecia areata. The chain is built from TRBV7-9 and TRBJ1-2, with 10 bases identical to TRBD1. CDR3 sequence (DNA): TGTGCCAGCAGCTTAGCCCGGGACAGGGGACTGCTGGGTGGCTACACCTTC. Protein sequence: CASSLARDRGLLGGYTF.